This T cell receptor (beta chain) comes out of a study of cytomegalovirus exposure and HLA in healthy donors. About the research overall: Among about 380 genotyped donors, approximately 80% fell in the Caucasian-associated ancestry cluster.

A remark on this clone: The antigen is unknown.

The PCR was carried out with 60 Vbeta primers and 13 Jbeta primers. The protocol was immunoSEQ multiplex PCR, while the TCRdb copy is restricted to in-frame clones and leaves out a portion. In the table there are around 61,000 clones, about 80% of which are singletons. The CDR3 covers 15 residues. After removal of 1 base from V and 7 bases from J, the junction contained 7 bases not matched to a gene. CDR1 is LGHNA, CDR2 YSLEER, per germline. Notes on the study in general: Later analysis demonstrated an association between a missense DCLRE1C variant and TCR beta V- and J-gene trimming.

This receptor was identified in a man aged 40-49 years in good health and CMV-seronegative. Material for sequencing was PBMCs. The V gene is TRBV4-3, the J gene TRBJ2-1; 7 bases fit TRBD2. CDR3 sequence: CASSQVSRGENEQFF. As DNA, the CDR3 is TGCGCCAGCAGCCAAGTCTCTCGGGGGGAAAATGAGCAGTTCTTC.